This T cell receptor beta chain was retrieved from a study of blood T cell repertoires in COVID-19. Background on the study: Samples came from the United States, Italy and Spain, spanning acute and convalescent COVID-19. PBMCs, B-cell-depleted T cells, or T cells were the source of the cDNA or gDNA that made up the material.

As handled by the study authors: Nucleated cell counts were estimated from reference gene primer amplification. Profiled with immunoSEQ multiplex PCR; TCRdb holds only in-frame clones, not every one. The V and J calls and clone size were taken over from that table, and D and trimming were inferred from the DNA. The sample lists about 110,000 clones, 80% to 90% occurring once. The CDR3 sequence is 15 residues long. CDR1 is MNHEY, CDR2 SMNVEV, per germline (reference sequence). Trimming pared 8 bases from V and 7 bases from J, leaving 24 bases between. The specimen sequenced was peripheral blood. V usage is TRBV27 and J usage is TRBJ2-7; D perhaps matches TRBD2 (6 bases). The sequence was collected from a woman in her 50s with acute or convalescent COVID-19. For the CDR3, the DNA is TGTGCCAGCTCCTTGGCGGGACGGGGAGAGTCGGAGCAGTACTTC. Protein product: CASSLAGRGESEQYF.